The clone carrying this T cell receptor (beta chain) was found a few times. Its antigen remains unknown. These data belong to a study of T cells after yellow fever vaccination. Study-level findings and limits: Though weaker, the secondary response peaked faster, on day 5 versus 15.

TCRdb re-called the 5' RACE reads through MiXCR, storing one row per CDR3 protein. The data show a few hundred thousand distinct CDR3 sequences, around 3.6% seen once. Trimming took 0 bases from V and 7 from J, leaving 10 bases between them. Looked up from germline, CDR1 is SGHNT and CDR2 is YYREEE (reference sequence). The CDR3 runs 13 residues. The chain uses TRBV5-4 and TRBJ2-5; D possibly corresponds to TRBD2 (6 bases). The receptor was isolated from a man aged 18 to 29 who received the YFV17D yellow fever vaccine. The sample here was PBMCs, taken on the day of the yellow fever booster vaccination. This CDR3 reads CASSLDQEGTQYF. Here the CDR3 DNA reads TGTGCCAGCAGCTTGGACCAGGAGGGGACCCAGTACTTC. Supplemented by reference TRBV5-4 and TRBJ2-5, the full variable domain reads ETGVTQSPTHLIKTRGQQVTLRCSSQSGHNTVSWYQQALGQGPQFIFQYYREEENGRGNFPPRFSGLQFPNYSSELNVNALELDDSALYLCASSLDQEGTQYFGPGTRLLVL.